One T cell receptor beta chain is described in this entry. Each CDR3 protein gets one entry after TCRdb re-called the RACE reads with MiXCR. The profile shows over 100,000 distinct CDR3 sequences, roughly a tenth of them singletons. These data come from a study of human T cells and chemical hapten exposure. Study-level information: Across its approximately 25 weeks, the study gave patients weekly diphenylcyclopropenone doses to the scalp.

Time point specified: patch test 2, 6 weeks after DPC sensitization. Described treatment: therapeutic diphenylcyclopropenone sensitization with weekly scalp DPC. From germline, CDR1 is MGHRA and CDR2 YSYEKL. Trimming took 0 bases from V and 10 from J; bases not matched to a gene: 10. This CDR3 contains 16 residues. The rearrangement joins TRBV4-1 to TRBJ2-1, with 9 nucleotides matching TRBD2. Material: whole blood, obtained in connection with sensitization to the hapten diphenylcyclopropenone (DPC). The sequence was obtained from a woman aged 40-49 years with alopecia areata. Some clones in this sample may be carry-over from other donors' samples. The CDR3 DNA sequence: TGCGCCAGCAGCCAAGAAGGGCTAGCGGGGTCTGGGGAGCAGTTCTTC. The encoded protein is CASSQEGLAGSGEQFF.